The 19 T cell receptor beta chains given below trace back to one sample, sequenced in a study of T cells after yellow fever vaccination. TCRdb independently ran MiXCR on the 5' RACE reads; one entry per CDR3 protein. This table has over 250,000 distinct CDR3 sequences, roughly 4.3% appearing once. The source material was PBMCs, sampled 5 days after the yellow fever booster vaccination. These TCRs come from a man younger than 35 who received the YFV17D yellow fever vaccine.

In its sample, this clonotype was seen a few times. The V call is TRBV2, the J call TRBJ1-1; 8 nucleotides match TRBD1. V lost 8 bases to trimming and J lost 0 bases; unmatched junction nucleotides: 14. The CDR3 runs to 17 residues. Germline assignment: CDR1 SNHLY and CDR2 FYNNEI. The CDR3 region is CASRPGQGLTMNTEAFF. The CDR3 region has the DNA TGTGCCAGCCGACCAGGACAGGGATTGACGATGAACACTGAAGCTTTCTTT.

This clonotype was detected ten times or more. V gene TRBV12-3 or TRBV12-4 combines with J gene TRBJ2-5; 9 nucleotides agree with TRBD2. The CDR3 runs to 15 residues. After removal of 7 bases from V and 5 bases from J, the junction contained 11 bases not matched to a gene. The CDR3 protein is CASTGGAGGLETQYF. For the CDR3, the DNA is TGTGCCAGCACCGGGGGAGCGGGGGGCCTCGAGACCCAGTACTTC.

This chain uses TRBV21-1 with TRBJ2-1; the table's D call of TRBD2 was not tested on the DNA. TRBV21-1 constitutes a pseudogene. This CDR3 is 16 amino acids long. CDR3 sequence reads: CASRPKAGGPSNEQFF. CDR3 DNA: TGTGCCAGCAGGCCAAAGGCGGGGGGGCCGAGCAATGAGCAGTTCTTC.

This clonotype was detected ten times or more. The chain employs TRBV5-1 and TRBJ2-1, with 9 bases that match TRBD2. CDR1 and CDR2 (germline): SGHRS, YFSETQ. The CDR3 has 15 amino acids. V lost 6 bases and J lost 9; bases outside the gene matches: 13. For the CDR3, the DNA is TGCGCCAGCACCATCCCCGGCGGGGGGGCAGTTGAGCAGTTCTTC. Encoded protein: CASTIPGGGAVEQFF.

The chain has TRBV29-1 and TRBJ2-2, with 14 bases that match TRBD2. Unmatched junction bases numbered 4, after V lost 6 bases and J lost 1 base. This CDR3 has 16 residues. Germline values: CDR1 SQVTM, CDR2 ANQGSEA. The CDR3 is CSVVGLAGGNTGELFF. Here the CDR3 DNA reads TGCAGCGTCGTCGGACTAGCGGGGGGGAACACCGGGGAGCTGTTTTTT.

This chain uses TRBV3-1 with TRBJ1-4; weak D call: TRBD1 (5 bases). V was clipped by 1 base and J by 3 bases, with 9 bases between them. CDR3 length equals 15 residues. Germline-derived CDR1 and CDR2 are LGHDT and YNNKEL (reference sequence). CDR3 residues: CASSQAGFPNEKLFF. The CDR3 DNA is TGTGCCAGCAGCCAAGCAGGGTTCCCTAATGAAAAACTGTTTTTT.

CDR3 protein: CASSSIPGYAETQYF. The CDR3 region has the DNA TGTGCCAGCAGCTCCATCCCAGGGTACGCAGAGACCCAGTACTTC. The chain carries TRBV5-5 and TRBJ2-5; D possibly corresponds to TRBD1 (5 bases). The germline V gene has CDR1 SGHKS and CDR2 YYEKEE (reference sequence). Trimming cost V 3 bases and J 4 bases, with 16 bases left between them. This CDR3 has 15 amino acids. Together with reference TRBV5-5 and TRBJ2-5, the CDR3 gives the full variable domain: DAGVTQSPTHLIKTRGQQVTLRCSPISGHKSVSWYQQVLGQGPQFIFQYYEKEERGRGNFPDRFSARQFPNYSSELNVNALLLGDSALYLCASSSIPGYAETQYFGPGTRLLVL.

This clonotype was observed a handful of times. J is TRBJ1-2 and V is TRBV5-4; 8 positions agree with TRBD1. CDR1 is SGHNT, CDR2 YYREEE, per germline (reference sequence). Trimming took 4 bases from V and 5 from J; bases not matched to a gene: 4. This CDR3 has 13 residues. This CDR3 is CASSINRGYGYTF. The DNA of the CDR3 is TGTGCCAGCAGCATCAACAGGGGGTATGGCTACACCTTC.

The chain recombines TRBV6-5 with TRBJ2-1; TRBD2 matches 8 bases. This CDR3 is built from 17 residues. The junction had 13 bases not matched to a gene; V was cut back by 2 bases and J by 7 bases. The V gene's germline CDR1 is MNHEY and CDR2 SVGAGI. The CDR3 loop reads CASSYASSGRVNNEQFF. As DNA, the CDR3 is TGTGCCAGCAGTTACGCATCCTCCGGGAGGGTGAATAATGAGCAGTTCTTC.

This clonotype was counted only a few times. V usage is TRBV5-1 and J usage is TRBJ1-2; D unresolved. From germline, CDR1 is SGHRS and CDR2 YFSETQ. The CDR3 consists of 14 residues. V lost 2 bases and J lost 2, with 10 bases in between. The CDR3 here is CASSFLNVNYGYTF. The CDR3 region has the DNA TGCGCCAGCAGCTTCCTCAACGTAAACTATGGCTACACCTTC.

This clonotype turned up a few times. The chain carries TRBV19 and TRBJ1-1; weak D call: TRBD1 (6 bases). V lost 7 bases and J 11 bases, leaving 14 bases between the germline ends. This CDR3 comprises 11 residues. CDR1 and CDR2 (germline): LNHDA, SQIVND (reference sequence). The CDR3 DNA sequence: TGTGCCAGTACCTATCGGGGGCAGGCTTTCTTT. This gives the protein CASTYRGQAFF.

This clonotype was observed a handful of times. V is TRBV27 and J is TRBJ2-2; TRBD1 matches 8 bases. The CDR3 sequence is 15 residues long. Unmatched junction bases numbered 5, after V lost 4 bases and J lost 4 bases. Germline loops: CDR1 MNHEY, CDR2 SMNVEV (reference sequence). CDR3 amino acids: CASSSWTGRTGELFF. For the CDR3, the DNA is TGTGCCAGCAGTTCCTGGACAGGGCGCACCGGGGAGCTGTTTTTT.

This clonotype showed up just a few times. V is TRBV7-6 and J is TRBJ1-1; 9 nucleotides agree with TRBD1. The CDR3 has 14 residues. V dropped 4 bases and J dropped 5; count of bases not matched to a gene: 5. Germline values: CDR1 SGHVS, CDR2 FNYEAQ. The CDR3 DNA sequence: TGTGCCAGCAGCTCACAGGGGGCGAGTACTGAAGCTTTCTTT. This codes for CASSSQGASTEAFF.

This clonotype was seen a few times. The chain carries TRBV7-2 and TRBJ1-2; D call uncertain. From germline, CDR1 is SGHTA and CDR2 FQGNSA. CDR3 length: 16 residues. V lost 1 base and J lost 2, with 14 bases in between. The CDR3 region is CASSLVSGGVNYGYTF. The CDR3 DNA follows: TGTGCCAGCAGCTTAGTTTCGGGCGGCGTAAACTATGGCTACACCTTC.

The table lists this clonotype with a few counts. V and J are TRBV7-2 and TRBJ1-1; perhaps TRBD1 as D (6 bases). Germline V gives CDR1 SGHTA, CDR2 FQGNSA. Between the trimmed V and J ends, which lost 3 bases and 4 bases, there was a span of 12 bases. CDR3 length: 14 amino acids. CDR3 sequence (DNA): TGTGCCAGCAGCTTCGGGGGGCAGGGCACTGAAGCTTTCTTT. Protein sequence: CASSFGGQGTEAFF.

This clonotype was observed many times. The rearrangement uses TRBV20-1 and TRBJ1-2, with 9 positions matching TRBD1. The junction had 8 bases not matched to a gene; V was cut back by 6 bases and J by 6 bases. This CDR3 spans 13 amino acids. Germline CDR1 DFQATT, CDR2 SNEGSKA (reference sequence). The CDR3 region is CSANRDRVDGYTF. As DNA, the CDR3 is TGCAGTGCAAACCGGGACAGGGTTGATGGCTACACCTTC.

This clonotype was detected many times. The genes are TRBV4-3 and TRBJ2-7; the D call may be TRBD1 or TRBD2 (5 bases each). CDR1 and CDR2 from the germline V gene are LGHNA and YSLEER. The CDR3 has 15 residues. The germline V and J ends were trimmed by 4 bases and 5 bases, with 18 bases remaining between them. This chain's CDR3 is CASSLLFPGDHEQYF. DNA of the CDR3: TGCGCCAGCAGCCTCCTTTTCCCTGGGGACCACGAGCAGTACTTC.

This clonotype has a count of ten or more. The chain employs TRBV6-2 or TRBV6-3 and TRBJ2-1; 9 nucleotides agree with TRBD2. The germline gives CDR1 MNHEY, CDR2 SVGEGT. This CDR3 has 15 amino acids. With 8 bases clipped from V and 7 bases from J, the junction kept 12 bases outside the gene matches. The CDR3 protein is CASDTPGLAGNEQFF. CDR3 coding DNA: TGTGCCAGCGATACACCGGGACTAGCCGGTAATGAGCAGTTCTTC.

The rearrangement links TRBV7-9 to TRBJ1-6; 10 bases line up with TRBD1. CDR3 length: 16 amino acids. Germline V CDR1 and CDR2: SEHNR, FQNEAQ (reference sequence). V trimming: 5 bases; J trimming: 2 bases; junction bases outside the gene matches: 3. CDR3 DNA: TGTGCCAGCAGCGGGACAGGGGAAACCTATAATTCACCCCTCCACTTT. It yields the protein CASSGTGETYNSPLHF.